The rows below give T cell receptor beta chains drawn from one sample of a study of blood T cell repertoires in COVID-19. Profiled with immunoSEQ multiplex PCR; TCRdb holds only in-frame clones, not every one. The repertoire holds 350,000 or so clones, with roughly 90% as singletons. Sequencing input: PBMCs or T cells enriched from blood (not recorded which). Receptors were obtained from a woman in her 30s who had been exposed to COVID-19. Each CDR3 is given with its conserved first and last residue. A D gene is named only where the DNA matches it firmly. Rows may omit the clone size; those that give it use once, few, many or a size class.

clone_size d_call j_call v_call cdr3_aa cdr3_nt
- - TRBJ2-3 TRBV7-8 CASTNSPVADTQYF TGTGCCAGCACCAACTCCCCGGTCGCAGATACGCAGTATTTT
- TRBD2 TRBJ2-3 TRBV7-3 CASSAHASGVTDTQYF TGTGCCAGCAGCGCCCACGCTAGCGGGGTCACAGATACGCAGTATTTT
- - TRBJ1-2 TRBV18 CASSPGQGYTF TGTGCCAGCTCACCAGGACAGGGCTACACCTTC
- - TRBJ2-7 TRBV6-5 CASSSPDRSYEQYF TGTGCCAGCAGTTCGCCAGACAGATCCTACGAGCAGTACTTC
- - TRBJ1-5 TRBV27 CASSSVQGWGQPQHF TGTGCCAGCAGTTCGGTCCAGGGGTGGGGTCAGCCCCAGCATTTT
- - TRBJ2-3 TRBV27 CASSLWATSTDTQYF TGTGCCAGCAGTTTATGGGCCACTAGCACAGATACGCAGTATTTT
- TRBD1 TRBJ1-2 TRBV29-1 CSVEDRAYGYTF TGCAGCGTTGAGGACAGGGCCTATGGCTACACCTTC
- - TRBJ2-7 TRBV10-2 CASSWGDSSGEQYF TGCGCCAGCAGTTGGGGGGATTCGTCCGGCGAGCAGTACTTC
- - TRBJ2-3 TRBV6-5 CASRLPGADTQYF TGTGCCAGCAGACTCCCAGGCGCAGATACGCAGTATTTT
- - TRBJ1-3 TRBV7-8 CASSLVVGAGNTIYF TGTGCCAGCAGCTTAGTGGTGGGGGCAGGAAACACCATATATTTT
- - TRBJ2-7 TRBV21-1 CASSKRQGRYEQYF TGTGCCAGCAGCAAAAGGCAGGGGCGGTACGAGCAGTACTTC
- - TRBJ2-7 TRBV25-1 CASSVEGSSYEQYF TGTGCCAGCAGTGTAGAGGGCAGTTCCTACGAGCAGTACTTC
- TRBD2 TRBJ2-1 TRBV5-1 CASSLAGTVGLAGGLSSYNEQFF TGCGCCAGCAGCTTGGCCGGGACGGTGGGACTAGCGGGAGGGCTAAGCTCCTACAATGAGCAGTTCTTC
- - TRBJ2-3 TRBV19 CASTPVLGRGLGADTQYF TGTGCCAGTACCCCCGTGCTAGGAAGGGGATTAGGAGCAGATACGCAGTATTTT
- - TRBJ1-5 TRBV19 CASSYDPFAGQPQHF TGTGCCAGTAGTTACGACCCATTTGCAGGTCAGCCCCAGCATTTT
- - TRBJ1-5 TRBV19 CASSVRAKSVNQPQHF TGTGCCAGTAGTGTCAGGGCAAAAAGTGTCAATCAGCCCCAGCATTTT
- TRBD1 TRBJ1-2 TRBV6-5 CASRLTGSGYGYTF TGTGCCAGCAGGCTGACAGGGAGCGGCTATGGCTACACCTTC
- TRBD2 TRBJ2-3 TRBV3-1/TRBV3-2 CASSQGLAATDTQYF TGTGCCAGCAGCCAAGGACTAGCGGCCACAGATACGCAGTATTTT
- TRBD2 TRBJ2-7 TRBV4-1 CASSQEGRDYEQYF TGCGCCAGCAGCCAAGAGGGGAGGGACTACGAGCAGTACTTC
- TRBD2 TRBJ2-5 TRBV2 CASSEEGRAKETQYF TGTGCCAGCAGTGAAGAGGGGAGGGCCAAAGAGACCCAGTACTTC
- - TRBJ2-4 TRBV13 CASSKTGQRSDIQYF TGTGCCAGCAGCAAGACAGGCCAGAGATCAGACATTCAGTACTTC
- TRBD1 TRBJ2-3 TRBV28 CASSPLYRTGGRRSTDTQYF TGTGCCAGCAGTCCCCTATACCGGACAGGGGGCCGTAGAAGCACAGATACGCAGTATTTT
- - TRBJ1-3 TRBV10-3 CAISEEGNSSGNTIYF TGTGCCATCAGTGAGGAGGGAAATAGCTCTGGAAACACCATATATTTT
- - TRBJ2-2 TRBV5-1 CASSFSGPVTGELFF TGCGCCAGCAGCTTCAGCGGGCCTGTGACCGGGGAGCTGTTTTTT
- TRBD1 TRBJ1-4 TRBV5-8 CASSPGTVATNEKLFF TGTGCCAGCAGCCCGGGGACAGTTGCAACTAATGAAAAACTGTTTTTT
- - TRBJ2-1 TRBV1 CTSSQDLAGESFGSYNEQFF TGCACCAGCAGCCAAGATTTAGCGGGAGAGAGTTTCGGCTCCTACAATGAGCAGTTCTTC
few - TRBJ2-1 TRBV2 CASSGVGGADNEQFF TGTGCCAGCAGTGGTGTGGGCGGGGCCGACAATGAGCAGTTCTTC
- - TRBJ1-5 TRBV27 CASSLSQGRNQPQHF TGTGCCAGCAGTTTAAGTCAAGGGAGAAATCAGCCCCAGCATTTT
- - TRBJ2-1 TRBV18 CASSPPRLEEEAYNEQFF TGTGCCAGCTCACCGCCTCGGTTGGAGGAAGAAGCGTACAATGAGCAGTTCTTC
- - TRBJ2-7 TRBV12-3/TRBV12-4 CASTFHLGNEQYF TGTGCCAGCACCTTCCATCTGGGCAACGAGCAGTACTTC
- - TRBJ1-1 TRBV9 CASSVEGRATEAFF TGTGCCAGCAGCGTAGAGGGCAGGGCCACTGAAGCTTTCTTT
- - TRBJ1-3 TRBV7-9 CASSLFSSGNTIYF TGTGCCAGCAGCTTATTTAGCTCTGGAAACACCATATATTTT
- TRBD2 TRBJ2-5 TRBV10-3 CAISESTSGSGETQYF TGTGCCATCAGTGAGTCGACTAGCGGGTCTGGGGAGACCCAGTACTTC
- TRBD2 TRBJ2-7 TRBV19 CASSILAGISYEQYF TGTGCCAGTAGTATACTAGCGGGGATCTCCTACGAGCAGTACTTC
- - TRBJ2-1 TRBV29-1 CSVVETSKAQFF TGCAGCGTTGTTGAGACTAGTAAAGCGCAGTTCTTC
- TRBD1 TRBJ2-2 TRBV28 CASTAGGTATGELFF TGTGCCAGCACCGCAGGTGGGACAGCCACCGGGGAGCTGTTTTTT
- TRBD1 TRBJ1-1 TRBV19 CASSRQGGTEAFF TGTGCCAGTAGCCGACAGGGCGGAACTGAAGCTTTCTTT
- - TRBJ2-3 TRBV19 CASRWRGGTDTQYF TGTGCCAGTCGTTGGAGGGGTGGTACAGATACGCAGTATTTT
few TRBD1 TRBJ1-1 TRBV5-1 CASRTGGGTEAFF TGCGCCAGCAGGACAGGGGGAGGCACTGAAGCTTTCTTT
- - TRBJ1-4 TRBV2 CAIKPYAKPSNEKLFF TGTGCCATCAAGCCGTACGCGAAACCCTCTAATGAAAAACTGTTTTTT
- - TRBJ2-5 TRBV28 CAGSSPTGWGETQYF TGTGCCGGCAGTTCTCCCACAGGGTGGGGAGAGACCCAGTACTTC
once TRBD2 TRBJ2-2 TRBV27 CASSFRAGTSGIGGNTGELFF TGTGCCAGCAGTTTCCGGGCCGGGACTAGCGGGATCGGCGGGAACACCGGGGAGCTGTTTTTT
few TRBD1 TRBJ1-5 TRBV28 CASSRGGAISNQPQHF TGTGCCAGCAGTCGAGGGGGCGCGATAAGCAATCAGCCCCAGCATTTT
- - TRBJ1-6 TRBV27 CASSIREGNSPLHF TGTGCCAGCAGCATCAGGGAGGGTAATTCACCCCTCCACTTT
- - TRBJ2-1 TRBV28 CASSLGPEQFF TGTGCCAGCAGTTTAGGCCCCGAGCAGTTCTTC
- - TRBJ1-1 TRBV6-5 CASKPGLTLYTEAFF TGTGCCAGCAAACCGGGACTGACATTATACACTGAAGCTTTCTTT
- TRBD2 TRBJ2-5 TRBV28 CASTGGVAETQYF TGTGCCAGCACTGGGGGGGTAGCTGAGACCCAGTACTTC
- TRBD2 TRBJ2-3 TRBV7-2 CASSWGLAGVADTQYF TGTGCCAGCAGCTGGGGACTAGCGGGAGTGGCAGATACGCAGTATTTT
- - TRBJ2-1 TRBV27 CASSLTPLGNEQFF TGTGCCAGCAGTCTAACCCCACTCGGCAATGAGCAGTTCTTC
- TRBD1 TRBJ2-6 TRBV9 CASSHPPGQGNSGANVLTF TGTGCCAGCAGCCACCCCCCGGGACAGGGCAATTCTGGGGCCAACGTCCTGACTTTC
once TRBD2 TRBJ2-3 TRBV11-2 CASSSGLAGSTDTQYF TGTGCCAGCAGCTCGGGACTAGCGGGGAGCACAGATACGCAGTATTTT
- - TRBJ2-7 TRBV9 CASSVADRPFYEQYF TGTGCCAGCAGCGTAGCCGACAGGCCATTCTACGAGCAGTACTTC
- TRBD2 TRBJ2-5 TRBV19 CASSVLAGVPETQYF TGTGCCAGTAGTGTACTAGCGGGAGTTCCGGAGACCCAGTACTTC
once - TRBJ2-1 TRBV16 CASSQLGGSYNEQFF TGTGCCAGCAGCCAATTGGGGGGCTCCTACAATGAGCAGTTCTTC
- TRBD1 TRBJ1-5 TRBV18 CASSPHRDSPLHF TGTGCCAGCTCACCACACCGGGACAGTCCTTTACATTTT
- - TRBJ2-1 TRBV9 CASGPGIGEQFF TGTGCCAGCGGCCCGGGGATTGGTGAGCAGTTCTTC
- - TRBJ1-2 TRBV7-9 CASTRQNYGYTF TGTGCCAGCACCCGACAAAACTATGGCTACACCTTC